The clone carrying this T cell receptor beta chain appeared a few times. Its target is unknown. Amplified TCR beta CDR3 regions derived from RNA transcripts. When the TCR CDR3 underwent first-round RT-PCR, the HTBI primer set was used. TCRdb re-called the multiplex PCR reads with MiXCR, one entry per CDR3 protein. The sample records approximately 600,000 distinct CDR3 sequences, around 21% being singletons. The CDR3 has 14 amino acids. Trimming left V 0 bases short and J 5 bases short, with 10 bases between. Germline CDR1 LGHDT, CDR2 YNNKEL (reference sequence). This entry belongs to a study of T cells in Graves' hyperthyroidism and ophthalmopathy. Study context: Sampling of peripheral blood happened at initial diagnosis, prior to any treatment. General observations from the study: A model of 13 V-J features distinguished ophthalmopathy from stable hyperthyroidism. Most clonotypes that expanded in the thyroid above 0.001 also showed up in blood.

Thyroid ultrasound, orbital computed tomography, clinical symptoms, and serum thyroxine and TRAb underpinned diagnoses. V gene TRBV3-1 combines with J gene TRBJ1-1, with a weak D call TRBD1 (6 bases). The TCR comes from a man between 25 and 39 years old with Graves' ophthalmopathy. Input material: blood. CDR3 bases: TGTGCCAGCAGCCAAGATGGCAGGGGAACTGAAGCTTTCTTT. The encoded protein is CASSQDGRGTEAFF.